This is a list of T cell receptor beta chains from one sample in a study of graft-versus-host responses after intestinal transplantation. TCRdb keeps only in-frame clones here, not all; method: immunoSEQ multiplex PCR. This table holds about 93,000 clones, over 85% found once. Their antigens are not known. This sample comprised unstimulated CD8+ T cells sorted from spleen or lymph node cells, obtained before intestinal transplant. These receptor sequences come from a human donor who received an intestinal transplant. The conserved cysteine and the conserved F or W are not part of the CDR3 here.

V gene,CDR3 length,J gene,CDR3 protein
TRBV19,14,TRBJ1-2,ASSLGTGGAYYGYT
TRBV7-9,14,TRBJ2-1,ASSLTPGSSYNEQF
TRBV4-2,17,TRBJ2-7,ASSPGGGLAGGLDYEQY
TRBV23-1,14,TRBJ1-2,ASSPLGQGNDYGYT
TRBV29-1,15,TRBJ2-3,SVEMVAQNAGTDTQY
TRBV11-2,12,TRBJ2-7,ASSLAGLYYEQY
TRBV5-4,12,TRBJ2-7,ASSPTGVSYEQY
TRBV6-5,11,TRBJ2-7,ASRLQASYEQY
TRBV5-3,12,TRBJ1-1,ARSLAYGLGGAF
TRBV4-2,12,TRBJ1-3,ASSPLPPGNTIY
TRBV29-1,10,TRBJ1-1,SVAPGGTEAF
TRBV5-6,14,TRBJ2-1,ASSLLSGRTYNEQF
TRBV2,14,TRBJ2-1,ASKEGGPDFINEQF
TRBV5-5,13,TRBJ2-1,ASSPSAGVSNEQF
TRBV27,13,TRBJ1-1,ASNYNRGLDTEAF
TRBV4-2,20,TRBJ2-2,ASSQTGFMVAGVLAYTGELF
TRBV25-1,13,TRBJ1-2,ASSNYHRGFGGYT
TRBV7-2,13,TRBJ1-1,ASSLVEGRNTEAF
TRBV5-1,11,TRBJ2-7,ASSLAGANEQY
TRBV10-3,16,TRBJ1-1,AISESDRALVANTEAF
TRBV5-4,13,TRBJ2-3,ASSSYLAGGDTQY
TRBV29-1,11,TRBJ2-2,SAGTPNTGELF
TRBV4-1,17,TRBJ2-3,ASSQGTSGGAGSTDTQY
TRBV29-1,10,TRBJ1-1,SVIQPNTEAF
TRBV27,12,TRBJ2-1,ASSQWAGANEQF
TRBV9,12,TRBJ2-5,ASSVVGGEETQY
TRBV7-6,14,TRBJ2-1,ASSLYLAANYNEQF
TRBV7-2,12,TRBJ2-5,ASSLGLATETQY
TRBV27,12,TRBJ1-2,ASSSTDINYGYT
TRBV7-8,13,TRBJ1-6,ASSLGGGTNSPLH
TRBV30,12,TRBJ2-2,AWSVAGASGELF
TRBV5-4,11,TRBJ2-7,ASTVAGGNEQY
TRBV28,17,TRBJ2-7,ASSLYPGTSGRASYEQY
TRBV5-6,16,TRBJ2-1,ASTATTSGSWGSNEQF
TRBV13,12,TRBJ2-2,ASSLGGGPGELF
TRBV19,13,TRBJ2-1,ASSSLAGAFNEQF
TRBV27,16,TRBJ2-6,ASSNPGQGGSGANVLT
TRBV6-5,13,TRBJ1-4,ASSTDLAGGEKLF
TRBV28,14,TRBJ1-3,ASSLSTGQAGNTIY
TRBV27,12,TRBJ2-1,ASSYQQGDNEQF
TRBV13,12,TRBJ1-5,ASSSGGLLKPQH
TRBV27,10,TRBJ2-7,ASSLGGGEQY
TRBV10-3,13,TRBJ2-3,AISTPGLQTDTQY
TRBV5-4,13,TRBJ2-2,ASNRQGMVTGELF
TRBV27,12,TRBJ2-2,ASSLGTPTGELF
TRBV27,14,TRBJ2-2,ASCLEAGPYTGELF
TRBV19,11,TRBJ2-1,ASSLSGGNEQF
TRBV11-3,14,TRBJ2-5,ASSLRTSGEQETQY
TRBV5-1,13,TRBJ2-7,ASSLGMSAGDEQY
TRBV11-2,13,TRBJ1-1,ASSLGQGLNTEAF
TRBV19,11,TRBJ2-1,ASSPGQGNEQF
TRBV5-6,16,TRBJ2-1,ASSLSPIRGSSYNEQF